This TCR beta chain was identified in a study of OX40 agonist ivuxolimab in advanced cancers. Overall study results and limits: Among T cells, CD8+ cells averaged more expanded clones than CD4+ cells.

Germline lookup yields CDR1 SGHTA and CDR2 FQGNSA. The ends were cut back, 5 bases at V and 0 bases at J, with 13 bases in the middle. This CDR3 is 15 amino acids long. Remarks on this clone: What it binds is not known.

Repertoires were generated with immunoSEQ multiplex PCR, while TCRdb's copy carries only in-frame clones and drops some. The data contain under 80,000 clones, approximately 81% of them singletons. The rearrangement joins TRBV7-2 to TRBJ1-1, with TRBD1 as a possible D gene (5 bases). The sequence derives from an adult with an advanced solid tumor such as melanoma, head and neck, liver or kidney cancer. The material sequenced was CD4+ or CD8+ T cells sorted from blood, taken in a trial of the OX40 agonist ivuxolimab. The CDR3 sequence is CASSRGGALNTEAFF. CDR3 nucleotides: TGTGCCAGCAGCCGTGGAGGGGCCTTGAACACTGAAGCTTTCTTT.